These T cell receptor beta chains were read from a single sample in a study of T cells in pancreatic ductal adenocarcinoma. Measured with immunoSEQ multiplex PCR; TCRdb has only the in-frame clones, and not every one. The top ten hold 2.5% to 3.5% of the sample, which has about 97,000 clones, about 95% seen once. Sequencing input: PBMCs. These receptors were collected from a human donor with pancreatic ductal adenocarcinoma. Both conserved end residues are part of each CDR3. The order of the fields is V gene, J gene, CDR3 protein.

TRBV7-2,TRBJ2-5,CASQPGLALNQETQYF
TRBV9,TRBJ2-1,CASSVGGLAAYEQFF
TRBV11-2,TRBJ1-3,CASSLPGGHTIYF
TRBV30,TRBJ2-1,CAWSVNAGELNEQFF
TRBV6-1,TRBJ2-5,CASSLTGSVETQYF
TRBV6-5,TRBJ2-7,CASRSRQGPHEQYF
TRBV4-2,TRBJ2-5,CASEDAGAAGVRETQYF
TRBV28,TRBJ2-7,CASRARDRVDYEQYF
TRBV7-6,TRBJ2-3,CASSLSGLAPTDTQYF
TRBV28,TRBJ2-4,CASSLGGLAENIQYF
TRBV18,TRBJ2-2,CASSPNQEGAGELFF
TRBV9,TRBJ2-2,CASSPPGQSTGELFF
TRBV21-1,TRBJ2-5,CASSTLNRKETQYF
TRBV5-1,TRBJ2-2,CASSWSGSTGELFF
TRBV4-2,TRBJ2-7,CASSQAEGQGGYEQYF
TRBV6-6,TRBJ1-1,CASSYVLRTGEAFF
TRBV28,TRBJ1-1,CASSLWTVYEAFF
TRBV21-1,TRBJ1-5,CASSKAAGLGNQPQHF
TRBV19,TRBJ2-3,CASQITDTQYF
TRBV7-8,TRBJ2-5,CASSPTWGVRETQYF
TRBV29-1,TRBJ1-1,CSVDRNTEAFF
TRBV5-1,TRBJ2-2,CASSFGQGATGELFF
TRBV19,TRBJ2-7,CASSTLAGAYEQYF
TRBV5-1,TRBJ1-2,CASSLGTANYGYTF
TRBV5-4,TRBJ2-3,CASSFGLVGDTQYF
TRBV30,TRBJ1-5,CALDREGNQPQHF
TRBV7-2,TRBJ2-7,CASSRTSGSSYEQYF
TRBV2,TRBJ1-2,CASMINRRTYGYTF
TRBV4-2,TRBJ2-3,CASSQDQARGATDTQYF
TRBV7-8,TRBJ2-7,CASSSPTSGSYEQYF
TRBV30,TRBJ2-5,CAWNRVGGTQYF
TRBV19,TRBJ1-2,CASSSRQTPNYGYTF
TRBV30,TRBJ2-7,CAWSRGSYEQYF
TRBV5-1,TRBJ2-2,CASSLSGEGGELFF
TRBV5-1,TRBJ2-1,CASSLKRGTYNEQFF
TRBV6-6,TRBJ1-2,CASSYSPGQSYGYTF
TRBV9,TRBJ2-7,CASSVEAGTYEQYF
TRBV19,TRBJ2-7,CASSSGGNSYEQYF
TRBV7-6,TRBJ2-3,CASSLGGDRVTDTQYF
TRBV4-1,TRBJ1-5,CASSGGDNQPQHF
TRBV21-1,TRBJ1-2,CARLRDRGLMDYGYTF
TRBV7-2,TRBJ2-3,CASNQAGGPTDTQYF
TRBV5-1,TRBJ1-4,CASSFGEKLFF
TRBV7-9,TRBJ1-1,CASSLGQWEAFF
TRBV4-1,TRBJ2-7,CASSRDGEDKVF
TRBV7-9,TRBJ2-7,CASRKTDHYEQYF
TRBV2,TRBJ2-7,CASSTGLMGYEQYF
TRBV18,TRBJ2-3,CASSPPLGADSTDTQYF
TRBV20-1,TRBJ2-7,CSAKWGRSHF
TRBV19,TRBJ2-1,CASSIAGDPNEQFF
TRBV6-5,TRBJ1-2,CASSYRALYGYTF
TRBV30,TRBJ2-1,CAWSGGLAYNEQFF
TRBV28,TRBJ2-7,CASSLFGDNSYEQYF
TRBV7-9,TRBJ2-3,CASSSERWTSGRSTDTQYF
TRBV13,TRBJ2-7,CASSSGTQGDSYEQYF
TRBV19,TRBJ2-3,CASTGLAGTDTQYF
TRBV6-6,TRBJ2-3,CASSHQTGGSDTQYF
TRBV5-8,TRBJ2-5,CASSSSGPLRGETQYF